The rows below give T cell receptor beta chains drawn from one sample of a study of blood T cells in healthy people across ages. One entry per CDR3 protein, called by TCRdb with MiXCR from the 5' RACE reads. The sample holds about 1.8 million distinct CDR3 sequences; roughly 50% are singletons and the top ten take approximately 2.1%. The sample comprised blood. The receptors derive from a woman in her 40s in good health. The conserved cysteine and the conserved F or W are not part of the CDR3 here.

v_call: TRBV24-1; j_call: TRBJ2-1; cdr3_aa: ATSDPAGGAYNEQF
v_call: TRBV11-2; j_call: TRBJ2-1; cdr3_aa: ASSSSGGHSSYNEQF
v_call: TRBV10-2; j_call: TRBJ2-7; cdr3_aa: AAAPGQGYEQY
v_call: TRBV12-3/TRBV12-4; j_call: TRBJ2-4; cdr3_aa: ASSETGGGMDIQY
v_call: TRBV6-1; j_call: TRBJ2-7; cdr3_aa: ASTEQRGTYEQY
v_call: TRBV28; j_call: TRBJ2-2; cdr3_aa: ASITPRGGANTGELF
v_call: TRBV28; j_call: TRBJ2-7; cdr3_aa: ASSPTGGTTYEQY
v_call: TRBV25-1; j_call: TRBJ1-2; cdr3_aa: ASTGPHGYT
v_call: TRBV28; j_call: TRBJ2-5; cdr3_aa: ASRETGVHETQY
v_call: TRBV3-1; j_call: TRBJ2-7; cdr3_aa: ASQGPGQGPYEQY
v_call: TRBV5-1; j_call: TRBJ2-1; cdr3_aa: ASSLTVIYNEQF
v_call: TRBV7-7; j_call: TRBJ2-7; cdr3_aa: ASSLQYRRNEQY
v_call: TRBV4-2; j_call: TRBJ1-5; cdr3_aa: ASSQVAGAGQPQH
v_call: TRBV7-2; j_call: TRBJ1-5; cdr3_aa: ASSSSTAGNQPQH
v_call: TRBV5-1; j_call: TRBJ1-6; cdr3_aa: ASSPWGPTDSPLH
v_call: TRBV5-1; j_call: TRBJ1-1; cdr3_aa: ASSQQTGLDTEAF
v_call: TRBV20-1; j_call: TRBJ1-2; cdr3_aa: SARGTEIGYT
v_call: TRBV27; j_call: .; cdr3_aa: ASSSTKILHTGLDYEQY
v_call: TRBV6-5; j_call: .; cdr3_aa: ASSYEQGSYNEQY
v_call: TRBV3-1; j_call: TRBJ2-1; cdr3_aa: ASSNYREQF
v_call: TRBV10-1; j_call: TRBJ2-3; cdr3_aa: ASSEGLAGVGTQY
v_call: TRBV12-3/TRBV12-4; j_call: TRBJ2-1; cdr3_aa: ASSTRQGTGSYNEQF
v_call: TRBV29-1; j_call: TRBJ1-2; cdr3_aa: SVDRGQGNGYT
v_call: TRBV6-1; j_call: TRBJ2-3; cdr3_aa: ASSGGLFDGTDTQY
v_call: TRBV5-1; j_call: TRBJ1-2; cdr3_aa: ASKDDRVGSRGYT
v_call: TRBV20-1; j_call: TRBJ2-3; cdr3_aa: SARDVQGWADTQY
v_call: TRBV5-1; j_call: TRBJ2-7; cdr3_aa: ASSLGAGSYEQY
v_call: TRBV7-8; j_call: TRBJ2-1; cdr3_aa: ASRLSAGEQF
v_call: TRBV6-2/TRBV6-3; j_call: TRBJ1-2; cdr3_aa: ASKNPAGRNYGYT
v_call: TRBV2; j_call: TRBJ2-7; cdr3_aa: ATIDPLISYEQY
v_call: TRBV5-5; j_call: TRBJ2-1; cdr3_aa: ASSLRRTDFYNEQF
v_call: TRBV20-1; j_call: TRBJ2-7; cdr3_aa: SARVGGLWYEQY
v_call: TRBV6-2/TRBV6-3; j_call: TRBJ2-7; cdr3_aa: ASSSDDEQY
v_call: TRBV6-5; j_call: TRBJ1-6; cdr3_aa: ASGPPGTDNSPLH
v_call: TRBV5-1; j_call: TRBJ1-2; cdr3_aa: ASSVEESSNYGYT
v_call: TRBV20-1; j_call: TRBJ2-1; cdr3_aa: SARRAGGPFEQF
v_call: TRBV29-1; j_call: TRBJ1-1; cdr3_aa: STRQGVGSGTEAF
v_call: TRBV3-1; j_call: TRBJ2-3; cdr3_aa: ASSQGTSGRTFTDTQY
v_call: TRBV4-3; j_call: TRBJ1-6; cdr3_aa: ASSQVIGTGGISPLH
v_call: TRBV7-2; j_call: TRBJ2-6; cdr3_aa: ASKSLAAISGANVLT
v_call: TRBV12-3/TRBV12-4; j_call: TRBJ1-5; cdr3_aa: ASSPGQGTAQH
v_call: TRBV10-3; j_call: TRBJ1-2; cdr3_aa: AISDGGKGYGYT
v_call: TRBV20-1; j_call: TRBJ1-5; cdr3_aa: SARAGPSNQPQH
v_call: TRBV11-2; j_call: TRBJ2-5; cdr3_aa: ASSANPGGQETQY
v_call: TRBV28; j_call: TRBJ2-7; cdr3_aa: ASRGTVRNEQY
v_call: TRBV20-1; j_call: TRBJ1-5; cdr3_aa: SAGGTDNQPQH
v_call: TRBV6-6; j_call: TRBJ1-2; cdr3_aa: ASSYGDRSRGYT
v_call: TRBV20-1; j_call: TRBJ2-1; cdr3_aa: SASGAQRGVVQHEQF
v_call: TRBV4-3; j_call: TRBJ2-6; cdr3_aa: ASSQEENSGANVLT
v_call: TRBV27; j_call: TRBJ1-1; cdr3_aa: ASSYSATGGYEAF
v_call: TRBV27; j_call: TRBJ1-1; cdr3_aa: ASSRRGFGAF